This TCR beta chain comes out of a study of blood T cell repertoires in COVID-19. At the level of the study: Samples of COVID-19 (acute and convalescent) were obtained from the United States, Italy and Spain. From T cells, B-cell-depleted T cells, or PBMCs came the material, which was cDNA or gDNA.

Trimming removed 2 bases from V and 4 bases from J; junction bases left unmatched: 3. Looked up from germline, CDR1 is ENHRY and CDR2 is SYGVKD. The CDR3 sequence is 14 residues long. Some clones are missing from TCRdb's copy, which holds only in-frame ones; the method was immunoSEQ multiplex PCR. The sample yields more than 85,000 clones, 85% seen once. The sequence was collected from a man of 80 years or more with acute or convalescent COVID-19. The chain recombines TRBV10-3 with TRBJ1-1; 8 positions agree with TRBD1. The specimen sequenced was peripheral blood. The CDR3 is CAISEGQGSTEAFF. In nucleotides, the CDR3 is TGTGCCATCAGTGAGGGACAGGGTAGCACTGAAGCTTTCTTT.